The rows below give T cell receptor beta chains drawn from one sample of a study of T-cell reconstitution after alpha-beta-depleted transplantation in children. TCRdb reprocessed the PCR reads via MiXCR and lists one record per CDR3 protein. The table shows hundreds of thousands of distinct CDR3 sequences, with roughly a sixth occurring only once. Sequences were derived from PBMCs, mostly from graft donor cells, sampled 360 days after TCRalphabeta/CD19-depleted stem cell transplant. These receptors originate from a male patient between 2 and 10 years old who had a stem cell transplant for acute lymphoblastic leukemia, so the T cells may come from the graft donor. CDR3s include the opening cysteine and the closing phenylalanine or tryptophan. Each record gives: J gene, V gene, clone size, D gene, CDR3 DNA, CDR3 protein. A D gene is named only where the DNA matches it firmly. Some rows mark clone size as missing; the rest say once, few, many or name a class of expanded clone.

TRBJ1-1	TRBV3-1	NA	NA	TGTGCCAGCAGCCAAGCTGTTCTGAACACTGAAGCTTTCTTT	CASSQAVLNTEAFF
TRBJ2-7	TRBV15	NA	TRBD2	TGTGCCACCAGCAGAGATTACGGGCTAGCGGGAGTTAACTTGTACGAGCAGTACTTC	CATSRDYGLAGVNLYEQYF
TRBJ1-1	TRBV18	few	TRBD1	TGTGCCAGCTCACCAATATCGACAGGGGGCGCGATGAACACTGAAGCTTTCTTT	CASSPISTGGAMNTEAFF
TRBJ1-5	TRBV21-1	NA	NA	TGTGCCAGCTCTTGGGACGGTCCGAATCAGCCCCAGCATTTT	CASSWDGPNQPQHF
TRBJ2-1	TRBV10-2	few	NA	TGCGCCAGCAGTGCTCTGGACTATTACAATGAGCAGTTCTTC	CASSALDYYNEQFF
TRBJ2-5	TRBV20-1	few	NA	TGCAGTGCTAGAGATCTCCGGGAACAAGAGACCCAGTACTTC	CSARDLREQETQYF
TRBJ2-7	TRBV7-2	NA	TRBD2	TGTGCCAGCAGCCGGACTAGCGGGGGCTCTACCTACGAGCAGTACTTC	CASSRTSGGSTYEQYF
TRBJ1-6	TRBV12-3/TRBV12-4	NA	NA	TGTGCCAGCAGTTCTATCACAGGTCGTTCACCCCTCCACTTT	CASSSITGRSPLHF
TRBJ1-1	TRBV7-8	NA	TRBD1	TGTGCCAGCACCTACGACAGGGGGAACACTGAAGCTTTCTTT	CASTYDRGNTEAFF
TRBJ1-6	TRBV20-1	NA	NA	TGCAGTGCTAGGCGGGCGTCTCGTTCACCCCTCCACTTT	CSARRASRSPLHF
TRBJ2-7	TRBV5-1	few	NA	TGCGCCAGCAGCTTGGATCAGGGTGGGTACGAGCAGTACTTC	CASSLDQGGYEQYF